Ten or more counts support the clone carrying this TCR beta chain. Its antigen is not known. Unique molecular identifiers tagged the TCRbeta library. TCRdb redid the calling of the PCR reads with MiXCR, one entry per CDR3 protein. The sample lists fewer than 20,000 distinct CDR3 sequences, roughly 5.6% occurring once. This entry belongs to a study of T-cell reconstitution after alpha-beta-depleted transplantation in children. General study points: Alpha-beta T cells present about two months after transplant were reported to originate from several hundred expanded graft clones. At day 60, the high TCRbeta diversity found in some patients originated from recipient T cells and thymic progenitors that had survived. T-cell counts and diversity at one year post-transplant came mainly from newly produced T cells.

Germline V gene data show CDR1 as MDHEN and CDR2 as SYDVKM. The CDR3 runs to 9 residues. V lost 6 bases to trimming and J lost 10 bases, with 4 bases between them. The sample was PBMCs, taken before TCRalphabeta/CD19-depleted stem cell transplant. This sequence originates from a boy aged 5-17 years with acute lymphoblastic leukemia, due to receive a stem cell transplant. The chain links TRBV28 to TRBJ1-5; no firm D call. The CDR3 DNA is TGTGCCAGCAGCTCACCCCAGCATTTT. Encoded protein: CASSSPQHF.